This T cell receptor (beta chain) came from a study of T cells after yellow fever vaccination. This clonotype has a handful of counts. Its antigen is still unknown. CDR1 and CDR2 (germline): DFQATT, SNEGSKA (reference sequence). CDR3 length: 15 amino acids. V gave up 0 bases and J gave up 0 bases, with 11 bases separating them. The study made its TCR cDNA through 5'RACE template switching. That step introduced a universal primer site along with UMIs. A single record per CDR3 protein comes from TCRdb applying MiXCR to the 5' RACE reads. The sample has about 630,000 distinct CDR3 sequences; roughly an eighth are singletons. Study results and caveats: FACS-sorted repertoires might harbor abundant contaminating clonotypes from the bulk population. Post-booster repertoires contained most primary-vaccination clones again (about 95% CD4, 85% to 90% CD8).

The receptor was isolated from a man younger than 45 who received the YFV17D yellow fever vaccine. The rearrangement uses TRBV20-1 and TRBJ2-5, with D possibly TRBD1 on 6 matching bases. The sequencing used PBMCs, collected on the day of the yellow fever booster vaccination. The CDR3 region has the DNA TGCAGTGCTAGAGACCGGACAGAGAACCAAGAGACCCAGTACTTC. Translation: CSARDRTENQETQYF.